This T cell receptor (beta chain) was captured in a study of vaccination and CD4 T cells after COVID-19. A note on this clonotype: The antigen is undetermined.

Study-wide points: In convalescent patients, 304 of 307 vaccine-specific clones were mono-reactive for SARS-CoV-2 spike. Convalescent patients studied were relatively few, and early post-infection timepoints were absent.

CD4+ T cells that had been cultured provided DNA sequenced with the Oncomine TCR Beta short-read assay. Cultures of CD4+ T cells served as the source for extracting genomic DNA. TCRdb processed the PCR reads anew with MiXCR; each CDR3 protein has one entry. The sample holds under 25,000 distinct CDR3 sequences, roughly 54% seen once. Regarding treatment: approximately 10-day PBMC culture with coronavirus spike peptide pools or control peptides (ViraFEST assay). TCRs were sequenced by ViraFEST after antigen-specific T cells had been expanded with peptide pools. The sequenced sample consisted of CD4+ T cells from blood, cultured in vitro. This TCR was recovered from a human donor who had recovered from COVID-19.

This chain's CDR3 is CASSTPDSTDTQYF. CDR3 sequence (DNA): TGCGCCAGCAGCACCCCAGATAGCACAGATACGCAGTATTTT. This chain joins TRBV5-1 and TRBJ2-3; D gene uncertain. The CDR3 contains 14 residues. Germline V gene lookup returns CDR1 SGHRS and CDR2 YFSETQ. V gave up 4 bases and J gave up 0 bases, with 9 bases separating them. The entire variable domain, with the rest obtained from reference TRBV5-1 and TRBJ2-3, is as follows: KAGVTQTPRYLIKTRGQQVTLSCSPISGHRSVSWYQQTPGQGLQFLFEYFSETQRNKGNFPGRFSGRQFSNSRSEMNVSTLELGDSALYLCASSTPDSTDTQYFGPGTRLTVL.